The 2 T cell receptor beta chains presented below share a single source sample, sequenced in a study of spatial heterogeneity in lung cancer. This sample's time point: sample taken at primary tumor resection. Tumor, nontumor lung or frozen PBMC supplied whole RNA that was sequenced unsorted. TCRdb independently ran MiXCR on the 5' RACE reads; one entry per CDR3 protein. The sample carries tens of thousands of distinct CDR3 sequences, 13% recorded once. The sequences come from PBMCs, collected at surgery. Receptors were obtained from a male donor with early-stage non-small cell lung cancer.

This rearrangement joins TRBV7-8 to TRBJ2-3; 7 bases map to TRBD1. V was clipped by 5 bases and J by 4 bases; unmatched bases: 6. Per the germline V gene, CDR1 is SGHVS and CDR2 is FQNEAQ. The CDR3 totals 14 residues. The CDR3 here is CASSPQGVSDTQYF. As DNA, the CDR3 is TGTGCCAGCAGCCCCCAGGGGGTCTCAGATACGCAGTATTTT. Full variable domain (outside the CDR3, taken from reference TRBV7-8 and TRBJ2-3): GAGVSQSPRYKVAKRGQDVALRCDPISGHVSLFWYQQALGQGPEFLTYFQNEAQLDKSGLPSDRFFAERPEGSVSTLKIQRTQQEDSAVYLCASSPQGVSDTQYFGPGTRLTVL.

A few counts support this clonotype. This chain links TRBV7-2 with TRBJ1-1, with no clear D. This CDR3 is built from 13 residues. In germline, CDR1 is SGHTA, CDR2 FQGNSA. Trimming stripped 2 bases from V and 5 bases from J, with 9 bases between. The CDR3 is CASSLTWGTEAFF. CDR3 DNA: TGTGCCAGCAGCTTAACCTGGGGTACTGAAGCTTTCTTT.